The 5 T cell receptor beta chains listed next were all sequenced from one sample in a study of cytomegalovirus exposure and HLA in healthy donors. Vbeta (60) and Jbeta (13) primers were used in the PCR. Sequencing was performed with immunoSEQ multiplex PCR; in TCRdb, only in-frame clones are kept and a portion is missing. Among 150,000 to 200,000 clones listed, around 80% were seen once. Sequencing was carried out using PBMCs. Source of these receptors: a woman aged 25 to 39 in good health and CMV-seropositive.

This clone showed up just a few times. CDR3 sequence: CASSSQGFRQPQHF. Here the CDR3 DNA reads TGTGCCAGCAGCTCGCAGGGTTTCAGGCAGCCCCAGCATTTT. The chain carries TRBV7-9 and TRBJ1-5; possibly TRBD1 for D (5 bases). V dropped 4 bases and J dropped 7 bases, with 14 bases sitting between them. Germline assignment: CDR1 SEHNR and CDR2 FQNEAQ (reference sequence). The CDR3 contains 14 residues.

To note about this clone: Other DNA sequences of this sample code for an identical CDR3. This rearrangement joins TRBV9 to TRBJ2-1; 8 bases match TRBD2. Looked up from germline, CDR1 is SGDLS and CDR2 is YYNGEE. The CDR3 contains 15 residues. The ends lost 2 bases at V and 0 bases at J; junction bases unmatched: 1. CDR3 nucleotide sequence: TGTGCCAGCAGCGTGGCGGGGGGCTCCTACAATGAGCAGTTCTTC. Translating gives CASSVAGGSYNEQFF.

This sequence joins TRBV5-4 and TRBJ2-2, with TRBD1 matching 8 bases. With V trimmed by 6 bases and J by 0 bases, 4 bases remained unmatched. This CDR3 has 15 residues. The germline gives CDR1 SGHNT, CDR2 YYREEE (reference sequence). In DNA, the CDR3 is TGTGCCAGCACATCAGGGGGCGCGAACACCGGGGAGCTGTTTTTT. Translating gives CASTSGGANTGELFF.

V is TRBV6-5 and J is TRBJ1-1, with 9 nucleotides matching TRBD1. The CDR3 extends over 16 amino acids. Looked up from germline, CDR1 is MNHEY and CDR2 is SVGAGI. After removal of 2 bases from V and 4 bases from J, the junction contained 8 bases not matched to a gene. CDR3 loop: CASSYIPKGQGTEAFF. The CDR3 DNA reads TGTGCCAGCAGTTACATACCCAAGGGACAGGGCACTGAAGCTTTCTTT.

The chain carries TRBV9 and TRBJ2-2, with TRBD2 as a possible D gene (5 bases). From germline, CDR1 is SGDLS and CDR2 YYNGEE. V was pared by 0 bases and J by 0 bases, with 9 bases between. This CDR3 contains 16 residues. The CDR3 DNA sequence: TGTGCCAGCAGCGTAGGCGGAGGCTCGAACACCGGGGAGCTGTTTTTT. This encodes CASSVGGGSNTGELFF.